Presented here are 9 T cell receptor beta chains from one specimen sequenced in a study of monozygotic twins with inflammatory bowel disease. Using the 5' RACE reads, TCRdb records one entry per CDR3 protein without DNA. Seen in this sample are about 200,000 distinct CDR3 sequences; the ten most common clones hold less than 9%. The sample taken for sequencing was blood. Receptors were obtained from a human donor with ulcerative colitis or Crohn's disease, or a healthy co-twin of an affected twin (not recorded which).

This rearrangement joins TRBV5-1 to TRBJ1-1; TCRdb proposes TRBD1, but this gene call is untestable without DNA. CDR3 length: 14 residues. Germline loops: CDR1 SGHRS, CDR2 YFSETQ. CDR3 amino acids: CASSVLGGYTEAFF.

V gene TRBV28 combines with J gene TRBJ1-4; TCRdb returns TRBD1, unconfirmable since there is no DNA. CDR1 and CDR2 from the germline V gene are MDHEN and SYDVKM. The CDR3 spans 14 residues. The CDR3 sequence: CASSQRGPNEKLFF.

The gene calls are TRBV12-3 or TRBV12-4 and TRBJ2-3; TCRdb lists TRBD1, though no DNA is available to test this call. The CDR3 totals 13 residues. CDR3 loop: CASSLRGADTQYF.

The CDR3 loop reads CASSFSGGGYEQYF. The chain carries TRBV7-2 and TRBJ2-7; checking the TCRdb D call of TRBD2 is not possible without DNA. This CDR3 comprises 14 residues. CDR1 SGHTA and CDR2 FQGNSA come from the germline V gene.

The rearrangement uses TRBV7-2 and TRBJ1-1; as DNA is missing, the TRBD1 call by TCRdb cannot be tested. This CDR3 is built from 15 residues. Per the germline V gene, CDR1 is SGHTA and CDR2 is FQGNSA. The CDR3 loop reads CASSLDSPLNTEAFF.

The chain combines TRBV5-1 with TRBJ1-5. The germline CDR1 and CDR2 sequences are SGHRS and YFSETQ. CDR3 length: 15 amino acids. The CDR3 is CASSPYGGTDQPQHF.

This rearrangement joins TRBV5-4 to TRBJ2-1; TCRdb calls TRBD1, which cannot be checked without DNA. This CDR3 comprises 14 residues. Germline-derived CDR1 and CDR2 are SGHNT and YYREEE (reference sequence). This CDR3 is CASILGQGYNEQFF.

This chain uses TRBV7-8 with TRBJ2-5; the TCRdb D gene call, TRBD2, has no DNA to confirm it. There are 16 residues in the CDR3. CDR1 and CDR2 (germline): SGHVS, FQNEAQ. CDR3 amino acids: CASSLTSGGGKETQYF.

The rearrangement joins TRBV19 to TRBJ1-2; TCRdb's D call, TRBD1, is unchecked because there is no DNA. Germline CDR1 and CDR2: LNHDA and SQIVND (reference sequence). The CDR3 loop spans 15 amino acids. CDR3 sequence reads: CASSIIATGNYGYTF.